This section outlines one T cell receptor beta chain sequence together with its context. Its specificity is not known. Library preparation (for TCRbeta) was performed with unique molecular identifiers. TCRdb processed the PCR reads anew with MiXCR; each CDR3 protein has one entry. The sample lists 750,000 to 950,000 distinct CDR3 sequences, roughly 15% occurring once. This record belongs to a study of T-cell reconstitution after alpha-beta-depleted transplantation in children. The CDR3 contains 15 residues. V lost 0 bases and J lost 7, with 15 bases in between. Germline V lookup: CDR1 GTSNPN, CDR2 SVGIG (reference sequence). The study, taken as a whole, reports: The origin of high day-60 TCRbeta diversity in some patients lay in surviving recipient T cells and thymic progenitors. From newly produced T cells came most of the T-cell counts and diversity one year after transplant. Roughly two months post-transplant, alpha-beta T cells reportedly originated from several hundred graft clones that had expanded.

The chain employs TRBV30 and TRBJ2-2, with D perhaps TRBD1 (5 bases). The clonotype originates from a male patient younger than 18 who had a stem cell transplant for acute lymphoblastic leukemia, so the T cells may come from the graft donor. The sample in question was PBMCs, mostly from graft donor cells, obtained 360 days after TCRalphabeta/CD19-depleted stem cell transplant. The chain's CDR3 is CAWSVPDKTGGELFF. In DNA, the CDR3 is TGTGCCTGGAGTGTACCGGACAAAACGGGCGGGGAGCTGTTTTTT. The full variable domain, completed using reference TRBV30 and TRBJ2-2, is SQTIHQWPATLVQPVGSPLSLECTVEGTSNPNLYWYRQAAGRGLQLLFYSVGIGQISSEVPQNLSASRPQDRQFILSSKKLLLSDSGFYLCAWSVPDKTGGELFFGEGSRLTVL.